A single sample gave rise to the 30 T cell receptor beta chains below, sequenced in a study of CD8+CD57+ T cells in acquired aplastic anemia. For CDR3 and TCR beta VDJ profiling, genomic DNA was the template used. TCRdb recomputed calls from the reads with MiXCR, one row per CDR3 protein. The table records around 500,000 distinct CDR3 sequences, around a third of them present only once. Whoever was chosen for sequencing had shown CD8+CD57+ cell expansion by flow cytometry. The sequenced sample consisted of sorted CD4+, CD8+, or CD8+CD57+ T cells (not recorded which) from PBMCs. The receptor source for this set is a human donor with aplastic anemia.

This clonotype was seen repeatedly, ten times or more. The chain recombines TRBV10-3 with TRBJ2-1; 9 bases match TRBD1. Germline V gives CDR1 ENHRY, CDR2 SYGVKD. J lost 5 bases, V lost 0 bases, and 2 bases had no gene match. The CDR3 loop spans 15 amino acids. The CDR3 coding sequence is TGTGCCATCAGTGAGTCGGGACAGGGAAACAATGAGCAGTTCTTC. Translating it yields CAISESGQGNNEQFF.

This clonotype was observed many times. The chain couples TRBV10-3 to TRBJ2-7; 7 bases match TRBD2. The CDR3 runs to 13 residues. V dropped 6 bases and J dropped 5; count of bases not matched to a gene: 7. From germline, CDR1 is ENHRY and CDR2 SYGVKD. CDR3 protein: CAIRLGGTDEQYF. Here the CDR3 DNA reads TGTGCCATCAGATTGGGAGGGACCGACGAGCAGTACTTC.

The chain joins TRBV5-1 to TRBJ1-2; D may be TRBD1 (6 bases). In germline, CDR1 is SGHRS, CDR2 YFSETQ. Deletions cut 4 bases from V and 8 bases from J, with 18 bases between. CDR3 length equals 14 residues. CDR3 residues: CASSPDSTSLGYTF. CDR3 coding DNA: TGCGCCAGCAGCCCGGACAGCACCTCTCTAGGCTACACCTTC.

There are many counts of this clonotype. The gene calls are TRBV7-3 and TRBJ1-3, with 7 positions matching TRBD1. The V and J ends lost 6 bases and 0 bases, in that order; junction bases with no gene match: 2. The CDR3 loop spans 14 amino acids. CDR1 and CDR2 (germline): SGHTA, FQGTGA. CDR3 coding DNA: TGTGCCAGCAGTCGGACAGGCTCTGGAAACACCATATATTTT. Protein product: CASSRTGSGNTIYF.

A few counts support this clonotype. The chain employs TRBV29-1 and TRBJ2-3, with TRBD1 identical over 10 bases. After removal of 6 bases from V and 0 bases from J, the junction contained 3 bases not matched to a gene. This CDR3 comprises 14 residues. Germline CDR1 SQVTM, CDR2 ANQGSEA. The CDR3 region has the DNA TGCAGCGTCGACAGGGGGCTAAGCACAGATACGCAGTATTTT. Protein: CSVDRGLSTDTQYF.

This clonotype was recorded at least ten times. The chain has TRBV9 and TRBJ2-7; 9 bases line up with TRBD2. The ends lost 2 bases at V and 1 base at J; junction bases unmatched: 4. CDR1 is SGDLS, CDR2 YYNGEE, per germline. The CDR3 spans 15 residues. This chain's CDR3 is CASSVGSGGSYEQYF. CDR3 DNA: TGTGCCAGCAGCGTTGGTAGCGGGGGTTCCTACGAGCAGTACTTC.

Points on this clonotype: One junction end disagrees with the germline gene, perhaps due to a read error. V is TRBV10-3 and J is TRBJ2-2; TRBD1 aligns across 8 bases. In germline, CDR1 is ENHRY, CDR2 SYGVKD. The CDR3 runs to 16 residues. The DNA for the CDR3 is TGTGCCAGCAGTTACCAGGACAGGGTTAGCACCGGGGAGCTGTTTTTT. Translated: CASSYQDRVSTGELFF.

There are a few counts of this clonotype. The chain employs TRBV15 and TRBJ2-4; TRBD2 matches at 10 bases. V dropped 1 base and J dropped 7; count of bases not matched to a gene: 10. CDR3 length: 17 amino acids. CDR1 LNHNV and CDR2 YYDKDF come from the germline V gene (reference sequence). CDR3 coding DNA: TGTGCCACCAGCAGAGTCGCTAGCGGGGGCCCCTTTAACATTCAGTACTTC. It yields the protein CATSRVASGGPFNIQYF.

This clonotype was recorded at least ten times. This chain uses TRBV10-3 with TRBJ1-4, with no clear D. The CDR3 is made up of 15 amino acids. Germline-derived CDR1 and CDR2 are ENHRY and SYGVKD. Trimming cost V 0 bases and J 6 bases, with 11 bases left between them. CDR3 amino acids: CAISESWESDEKLFF. DNA for the CDR3: TGTGCCATCAGTGAGTCTTGGGAGTCCGATGAAAAACTGTTTTTT.

With respect to this clonotype: A much larger clone differs from this one at a single base, so this may be a read error. This rearrangement joins TRBV7-3 to TRBJ2-7, with a tentative D call TRBD1 (6 bases). TRBJ2-5 matches the DNA end more closely, so the J call is doubtful. Germline V gene data show CDR1 as SGHTA and CDR2 as FQGTGA. The CDR3 covers 13 residues. The CDR3 DNA reads TGTGCCAGCAGCTGCAGGGGTGGAGAGACCCAGTACTTC. Translating it yields CASSCRGGETQYF.

This clonotype has just a few counts. This chain uses TRBV14 with TRBJ1-1; a possible D gene is TRBD1 (5 bases). The CDR3 runs to 15 residues. V lost 0 bases, J lost 0 bases, and 8 bases lay in between. Germline lookup yields CDR1 SGHDN and CDR2 FVKESK. In DNA, the CDR3 is TGTGCCAGCAGCCAAGATGTAGGGGTGAACACTGAAGCTTTCTTT. It translates to CASSQDVGVNTEAFF.

The chain couples TRBV25-1 to TRBJ1-4; perhaps TRBD1 as D (5 bases). CDR1 MGHDK and CDR2 SYGVNS come from the germline V gene. Trimming pared 6 bases from V and 9 bases from J, leaving 14 bases between. The CDR3 has 13 amino acids. CDR3 DNA sequence: TGTGCCAGCAGCCGTACCCAGGGTAAAAAACTGTTTTTT. This translates into CASSRTQGKKLFF.

With respect to this clonotype: A much larger clone is a single base away; this may be a read error. The chain joins TRBV29-1 to TRBJ2-5; 10 positions match TRBD2. Germline V gene sequence: CDR1 SQVTM, CDR2 ANQGSEA. The V segment lost 6 bases and the J segment 5 bases; nucleotides outside the gene matches: 12. This CDR3 spans 15 amino acids. The CDR3 protein is CSVTGASGRQETQYF. The DNA of the CDR3 is TGCAGCGTAACCGGGGCTAGCGGGAGACAGGAGACCCAGTACTTC.

Note on this clonotype: Its ends do not fully match the called genes, so a read error is possible. The V call is TRBV10-3, the J call TRBJ1-6; D is uncertain. This CDR3 region has 10 residues. The V gene's germline CDR1 is ENHRY and CDR2 SYGVKD. The CDR3 coding sequence is TGTGCCAGCAGTTACTCAGCCCTCCACTTT. Translated: CASSYSALHF.

The chain has TRBV27 and TRBJ2-7, with D perhaps matching TRBD2 (5 bases). The ends were cut back, 6 bases at V and 2 bases at J, with 11 bases in the middle. The length of the CDR3 is 13 residues. Per germline, CDR1 MNHEY and CDR2 SMNVEV (reference sequence). The CDR3: CASRMPGTYEQYF. The CDR3 coding sequence is TGTGCCAGCAGAATGCCGGGAACCTACGAGCAGTACTTC.

This rearrangement joins TRBV9 to TRBJ1-6; TRBD1 aligns across 9 bases. Germline V gene lookup returns CDR1 SGDLS and CDR2 YYNGEE. This CDR3 comprises 14 residues. The trim removed 4 bases at V and 10 bases at J, leaving 6 bases unmatched. CDR3 sequence reads: CASSQGQGDSPLHF. The CDR3 nucleotides read TGTGCCAGCAGCCAGGGACAGGGCGACTCACCCCTCCACTTT.

This clonotype came up a few times. A read error may explain this, as a much larger clone is one base away. The chain recombines TRBV29-1 with TRBJ1-1, with D hard to call. The CDR3 sequence is 13 residues long. Germline V gene data show CDR1 as SQVTM and CDR2 as ANQGSEA. For the CDR3, the DNA is TGCAGCGTTGTCGGCAGGACCAACACTGAAGCTCTCTTT. Residues: CSVVGRTNTEALF.

This clonotype was picked up a small number of times. This chain joins TRBV14 and TRBJ2-5, with 7 bases identical to TRBD2. V dropped 2 bases and J dropped 5; count of bases not matched to a gene: 2. The CDR3 sequence is 13 residues long. CDR1 and CDR2 from the germline V gene are SGHDN and FVKESK. CDR3 sequence reads: CASSQRAGETQYF. The CDR3 nucleotides are TGTGCCAGCAGCCAAAGAGCGGGGGAGACCCAGTACTTC.

Turning to this clonotype: Given the absence of the conserved phenylalanine or tryptophan at the CDR3 end, a read error is likely. The CDR3 here is CASSQDGHSNQPQHL. CDR3 nucleotides: TGTGCCAGCAGTCAGGACGGGCATAGCAATCAGCCCCAGCATCTT. The chain employs TRBV5-4 and TRBJ1-5; D ambiguous. V lost 5 bases and J 0 bases, leaving 12 bases between the germline ends. The CDR3 totals 15 residues. Germline loops: CDR1 SGHNT, CDR2 YYREEE (reference sequence).

This clonotype was seen repeatedly, ten times or more. This sequence joins TRBV7-2 and TRBJ1-5, with D perhaps matching TRBD1 (5 bases). CDR3 length equals 15 residues. Germline loops: CDR1 SGHTA, CDR2 FQGNSA. With 5 bases removed from V and 4 bases from J, the gap between germline ends came to 15 bases. In DNA form, the CDR3 reads TGTGCCAGCAGCCAAAGGGCAGGGAAAAATCAGCCCCAGCATTTT. It encodes CASSQRAGKNQPQHF.

This clonotype was detected only a few times. One end of the junction fails to match germline, which may point to a read error. The chain uses TRBV6-5 and TRBJ2-1; TRBD2 matches 7 bases. Germline loops: CDR1 MNHEY, CDR2 SVGAGI. The CDR3 is 14 amino acids. The CDR3: CASSYQGGENEQFF. In DNA form, the CDR3 reads TGCGCCAGCAGTTACCAGGGAGGGGAGAATGAGCAGTTCTTC.

This clonotype was seen many times. The genes are TRBV7-6 and TRBJ1-6; D remains unclear. The CDR3 totals 15 residues. The germline V and J ends were trimmed by 5 bases and 5 bases, with 13 bases remaining between them. Germline V gene lookup returns CDR1 SGHVS and CDR2 FNYEAQ. The CDR3 nucleotides read TGTGCCAGCAGCCTCGGACGGGGAAATAATTCACCCCTCCACTTT. Translated: CASSLGRGNNSPLHF.

V usage is TRBV6-5 and J usage is TRBJ2-3; either TRBD1 or TRBD2 may fit D (6 bases each). Trimming took 4 bases from V and 5 from J, leaving 13 bases between them. The CDR3 runs 14 residues. The V gene's germline CDR1 is MNHEY and CDR2 SVGAGI. As DNA, the CDR3 is TGTGCCAGCAGTTCTGTGGGGGGCCAAGATACGCAGTATTTT. Amino acid sequence: CASSSVGGQDTQYF.

This clonotype has more than one count but fewer than ten. This rearrangement joins TRBV10-3 to TRBJ2-1; 8 nucleotides agree with TRBD2. The junction had 1 base not matched to a gene; V was cut back by 10 bases and J by 2 bases. Germline V gene data show CDR1 as ENHRY and CDR2 as SYGVKD. The CDR3 covers 12 residues. CDR3 protein: CATGGAYNEQFF. CDR3 sequence (DNA): TGTGCCACCGGGGGGGCCTACAATGAGCAGTTCTTC.

V usage is TRBV5-5 and J usage is TRBJ2-5, with 9 bases lining up with TRBD1. The end of the DNA aligns better with TRBJ2-7, so the J call may be wrong. The CDR3 is 15 amino acids. CDR1 and CDR2 from the germline V gene are SGHKS and YYEKEE (reference sequence). CDR3 sequence reads: CASSMSGQGFREQYF. DNA of the CDR3: TGTGCCAGCAGCATGTCGGGACAGGGTTTTCGCGAGCAGTACTTC.

Of note for this clonotype: The junction departs from the called germline gene at one end, perhaps through a read error. The genes are TRBV11-2 and TRBJ2-1; TRBD1 matches at 8 bases. The J call may be wrong; the DNA end is better matched by TRBJ2-7. The CDR3 extends over 16 amino acids. Germline assignment: CDR1 SGHAT and CDR2 FQNNGV. The CDR3 sequence is CANSFVGQGTFDEQYF. DNA of the CDR3: TGTGCCAACAGCTTCGTCGGACAGGGAACTTTCGACGAGCAGTACTTC.

The chain uses TRBV5-6 and TRBJ1-3, with D possibly matching TRBD1 (6 bases). Germline CDR1 and CDR2: SGHDT and YYEEEE. This CDR3 is built from 14 residues. Trimming removed 2 bases from V and 8 bases from J, with 14 bases in between. For the CDR3, the DNA is TGTGCCAGCAGCTTAGTCCAGGGGATACACACCATATATTTT. Its protein is CASSLVQGIHTIYF.

With regard to this clonotype: This may be a read error, as it is one base from a much larger clone. The chain recombines TRBV19 with TRBJ1-4; D possibly corresponds to TRBD1 (5 bases). V was trimmed by 6 bases and J by 7 bases, leaving 18 bases between them. Germline V CDR1 and CDR2: LNHDA, SQIVND (reference sequence). This CDR3 has 15 residues. The CDR3 protein is CASSLPPGGTEKLFF. CDR3 nucleotides: TGTGCCAGTAGCCTTCCACCCGGCGGGACTGAAAAACTGTTTTTT.

The chain recombines TRBV3-1 with TRBJ2-5; 7 bases agree with TRBD1. CDR3 size: 15 residues. The V segment lost 1 base and the J segment 5 bases; nucleotides outside the gene matches: 7. Germline V gene data show CDR1 as LGHDT and CDR2 as YNNKEL (reference sequence). The CDR3 loop reads CASSQGDREMETQYF. For the CDR3, the DNA is TGTGCCAGCAGCCAAGGCGACAGGGAGATGGAGACCCAGTACTTC.

The chain combines TRBV29-1 with TRBJ2-3; 10 bases match TRBD2. The CDR3 length is 14 residues. Looked up from germline, CDR1 is SQVTM and CDR2 is ANQGSEA. V lost 8 bases and J lost 3; bases outside the gene matches: 8. For the CDR3, the DNA is TGCAGCCTCCGAGCGGGAGGGAGTACAGATACGCAGTATTTT. It codes for CSLRAGGSTDTQYF.